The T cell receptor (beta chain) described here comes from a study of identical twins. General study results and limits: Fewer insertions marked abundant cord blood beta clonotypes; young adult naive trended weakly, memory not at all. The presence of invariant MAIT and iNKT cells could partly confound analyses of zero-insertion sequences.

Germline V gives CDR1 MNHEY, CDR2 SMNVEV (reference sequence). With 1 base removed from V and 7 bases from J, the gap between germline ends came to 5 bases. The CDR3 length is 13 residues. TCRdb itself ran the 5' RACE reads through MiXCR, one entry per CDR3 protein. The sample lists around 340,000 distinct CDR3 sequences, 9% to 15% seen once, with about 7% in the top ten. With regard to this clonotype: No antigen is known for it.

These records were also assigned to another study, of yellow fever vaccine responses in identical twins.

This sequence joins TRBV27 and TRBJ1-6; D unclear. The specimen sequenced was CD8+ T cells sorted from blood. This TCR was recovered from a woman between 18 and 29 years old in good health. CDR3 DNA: TGTGCCAGCAGTTTATGGTTGAATTCACCCCTCCACTTT. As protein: CASSLWLNSPLHF.